This T cell receptor beta chain was sequenced for a study of cytomegalovirus exposure and HLA in healthy donors. Overall study findings and caveats: It was reported that TCR beta sequences correctly inferred the HLA-A and HLA-B alleles for most subjects. In a later analysis, donors in an Asian-associated ancestry cluster reportedly had fewer N-insertions in productive TCRs than the cohort mean.

Notes on this clone: The antigen is unknown.

J gave up 4 bases and V 1 base, and 7 bases lay outside the gene matches. Germline V gene lookup returns CDR1 MDHEN and CDR2 SYDVKM. This CDR3 spans 19 amino acids. PCR used 60 Vbeta primers and 13 Jbeta primers. The repertoire was sequenced with immunoSEQ multiplex PCR; TCRdb's copy has only in-frame clones and lacks some. Among approximately 160,000 clones listed, less than 85% were seen once. The sample consisted of PBMCs. V and J are TRBV28 and TRBJ2-1; 16 nucleotides line up with TRBD2. This clonotype was sampled from a young man in good health and CMV-seronegative. The CDR3 DNA reads TGTGCCAGCAGTTTATCGAGGGGACTAGCGGGAGGGCGATACAATGAGCAGTTCTTC. Translation: CASSLSRGLAGGRYNEQFF.